These 12 T cell receptor beta chains were sequenced from one sample in a study of blood T cell repertoires in COVID-19. Method: immunoSEQ multiplex PCR; TCRdb's copy keeps in-frame clones and lacks some. The table shows under 250,000 clones, with around 85% occurring only once. Input material: peripheral blood. Every receptor here comes from a man aged 45 to 65 with COVID-19, enrolled during active disease.

This chain joins TRBV9 and TRBJ1-2, with 8 bases that match TRBD1. From germline, CDR1 is SGDLS and CDR2 YYNGEE. After removal of 0 bases from V and 7 bases from J, the junction contained 5 bases not matched to a gene. CDR3 length: 14 residues. The CDR3 coding sequence is TGTGCCAGCAGCGTAGCTCGGGACAGGAGTGGCTACACCTTC. Amino acid sequence: CASSVARDRSGYTF.

V is TRBV18 and J is TRBJ1-1; TRBD1 is a possible D gene (6 bases). Deletions cut 5 bases from V and 3 bases from J, with 10 bases between. The CDR3 has 13 amino acids. CDR1 and CDR2 (germline): KGHSH, LQKENI. CDR3 sequence: CASSGQRYTEAFF. The CDR3 DNA sequence: TGTGCCAGCTCAGGACAGCGGTACACTGAAGCTTTCTTT.

This clone is a singleton in its sample. The junction and the germline gene differ at one end; a read error may be behind it. CDR3 loop: CASSLGGQSTDTQYF. The CDR3 nucleotides read TGTGCTAGCAGCTTAGGGGGACAGTCCACAGATACGCAGTATTTT. The rearrangement links TRBV7-7 to TRBJ2-3; the match to TRBD1 covers 7 bases. CDR3 length equals 15 residues. Germline values: CDR1 SSHAT, CDR2 FNYEAQ (reference sequence).

V is TRBV3-1 (or the pseudogene TRBV3-2) and J is TRBJ1-2; 7 positions match TRBD1. Germline CDR1 is LGHDT and CDR2 is YNNKEL (reference sequence). J was trimmed by 6 bases and V by 5 bases; bases with no gene match: 6. The CDR3 totals 13 residues. The CDR3 DNA sequence: TGTGCCAGCAGCAACAGACAGGGTGATGGCTACACCTTC. It encodes CASSNRQGDGYTF.

V usage is TRBV19 and J usage is TRBJ1-5, with 8 nucleotides matching TRBD1. The junction had 4 bases not matched to a gene; V was cut back by 7 bases and J by 2 bases. CDR3 length: 14 residues. CDR1 and CDR2 (germline): LNHDA, SQIVND (reference sequence). The DNA of the CDR3 is TGTGCCAGTAAGTTGGGACAGGGCAATCAGCCCCAGCATTTT. Translated: CASKLGQGNQPQHF.

In DNA, the CDR3 is TGTGCCAGCAGTGGGTCAGGGGAGCACGAGCAGTACTTC. This translates into CASSGSGEHEQYF. The chain couples TRBV6-6 to TRBJ2-7; D may be TRBD1 (6 bases). Trimming took 5 bases from V and 5 from J, leaving 13 bases between them. From germline, CDR1 is MNHNY and CDR2 SVGAGI (reference sequence). The CDR3 length is 13 residues.

In DNA, the CDR3 is TGCAGCGTTGACGGCGGGTCCTATGGCTACACCTTC. It is translated as CSVDGGSYGYTF. The genes are TRBV29-1 and TRBJ1-2; no firm D call. Deletions cut 3 bases from V and 4 bases from J, with 9 bases between. The CDR3 runs 12 residues. CDR1 and CDR2 from the germline V gene are SQVTM and ANQGSEA.

V usage is TRBV24-1 and J usage is TRBJ2-2; the D gene is possibly TRBD1 (6 bases). This CDR3 contains 15 residues. The ends were cut back, 5 bases at V and 2 bases at J, with 11 bases in the middle. Germline-derived CDR1 and CDR2 are KGHDR and SFDVKD. The CDR3 loop is CATSVGGSNTGELFF. The DNA of the CDR3 is TGTGCCACCAGTGTAGGGGGATCCAACACCGGGGAGCTGTTTTTT.

This chain joins TRBV6-6 and TRBJ1-2; TRBD1 matches at 8 bases. V lost 5 bases, J lost 1 base, and 9 bases stayed unmatched. This CDR3 contains 16 residues. The germline CDR1 and CDR2 sequences are MNHNY and SVGAGI (reference sequence). Here the CDR3 reads CASSGPLGQVNYGYTF. The CDR3 region has the DNA TGTGCCAGCAGTGGCCCGCTGGGACAGGTTAACTATGGCTACACCTTC.

V usage is TRBV5-1 and J usage is TRBJ2-1, with 10 bases identical to TRBD2. The CDR3 contains 15 residues. Germline V gives CDR1 SGHRS, CDR2 YFSETQ. The V and J ends lost 5 bases and 0 bases, in that order; junction bases with no gene match: 2. CDR3 sequence (DNA): TGCGCCAGCAGTATAGCGGGGGGCTCCTACAATGAGCAGTTCTTC. Protein product: CASSIAGGSYNEQFF.

CDR3 residues: CAISEYEKETQYF. The DNA for the CDR3 is TGTGCCATCAGTGAGTACGAGAAAGAGACCCAGTACTTC. The rearrangement uses TRBV10-3 and TRBJ2-5; D uncertain. Trimming pared 1 base from V and 3 bases from J, leaving 6 bases between. Germline-derived CDR1 and CDR2 are ENHRY and SYGVKD. CDR3 length: 13 residues.

V usage is TRBV27 and J usage is TRBJ1-1; the D gene is possibly TRBD1 (5 bases). The CDR3 totals 13 residues. Germline V gene data show CDR1 as MNHEY and CDR2 as SMNVEV (reference sequence). Deletions cut 6 bases from V and 7 bases from J, with 15 bases between. CDR3 residues: CASRTRQNNEAFF. The CDR3 DNA reads as TGTGCCAGCAGGACCCGACAGAATAATGAAGCTTTCTTT.